The present T cell receptor (beta chain) was sequenced within a study of blood T cell repertoires in COVID-19. For the study at large: COVID-19 samples collected from the United States, Italy and Spain covered acute and convalescent phases. The cDNA or gDNA used as material had been derived from T cells, B-cell-depleted T cells, or PBMCs.

Libraries were prepared by immunoSEQ multiplex PCR; TCRdb keeps only in-frame clonotypes and omits some of them. This sample has 140,000 to 150,000 clones, with roughly 87% found just once. This clone was observed a few times. Participants had their cohort set by participant-reported clinical history. People in the exposed group encountered a COVID-19 case within 2 weeks before entering the study. This TCR derives from a woman aged 40 to 50 who had been exposed to COVID-19. The sequenced sample was PBMCs or T cells enriched from blood (not recorded which).

The CDR3 loop reads CASSPAGGSPGREQFF. Here the CDR3 DNA reads TGTGCCAGCAGCCCGGCGGGGGGATCTCCGGGGCGGGAGCAGTTCTTC. The chain recombines TRBV5-4 with TRBJ2-1, with 8 bases fitting TRBD2. The CDR3 covers 16 residues. Trimming cost V 4 bases and J 10 bases; bases outside gene matches: 16. Germline V gene lookup returns CDR1 SGHNT and CDR2 YYREEE (reference sequence). The full variable domain, in which reference TRBV5-4 and TRBJ2-1 provide the parts outside the CDR3, is ETGVTQSPTHLIKTRGQQVTLRCSSQSGHNTVSWYQQALGQGPQFIFQYYREEENGRGNFPPRFSGLQFPNYSSELNVNALELDDSALYLCASSPAGGSPGREQFFGPGTRLTVL.